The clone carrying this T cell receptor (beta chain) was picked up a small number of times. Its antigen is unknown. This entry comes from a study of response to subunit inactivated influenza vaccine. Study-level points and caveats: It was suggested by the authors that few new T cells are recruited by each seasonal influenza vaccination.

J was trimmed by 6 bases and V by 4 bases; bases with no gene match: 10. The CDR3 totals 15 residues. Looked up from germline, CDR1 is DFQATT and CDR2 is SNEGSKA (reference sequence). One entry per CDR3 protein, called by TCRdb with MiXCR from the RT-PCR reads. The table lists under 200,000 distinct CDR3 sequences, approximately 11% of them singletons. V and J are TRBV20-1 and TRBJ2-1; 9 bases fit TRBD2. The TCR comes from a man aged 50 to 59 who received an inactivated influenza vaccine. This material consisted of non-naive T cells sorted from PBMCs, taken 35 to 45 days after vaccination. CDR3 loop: CSAINPGLASNEQFF. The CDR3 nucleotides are TGCAGTGCTATTAATCCGGGACTAGCTTCCAATGAGCAGTTCTTC.